This T cell receptor (beta chain) stems from a study of blood T cell repertoires in COVID-19. Study context: Sites in the United States, Italy and Spain provided acute and convalescent COVID-19 samples. PBMCs, B-cell-depleted T cells, or T cells provided the cDNA or gDNA that made up the material.

V dropped 5 bases and J dropped 2 bases, with 11 bases sitting between them. Germline-derived CDR1 and CDR2 are MGHDK and SYGVNS. The CDR3 contains 14 residues. Per the study methods: Amplifying reference gene primers gave estimates of nucleated cell counts. Assay used: immunoSEQ multiplex PCR; TCRdb lists only in-frame clones, some missing. V and J calls and clone size are given by that table; D and trimming were obtained from the DNA. Of 130,000 or so clones in the sample, around 80% were seen once. The sequenced sample consisted of PBMCs or T cells enriched from blood (not recorded which). The origin of this receptor is a man between 40 and 49 years old with acute COVID-19. The chain employs TRBV25-1 and TRBJ2-3; D remains unclear. The CDR3 DNA reads as TGTGCCAGCAGTTCCCGGTATGCCACAGATACGCAGTATTTT. Its translation: CASSSRYATDTQYF.